These T cell receptor beta chains were read from a single sample in a study of cytomegalovirus exposure and HLA in healthy donors. Produced via immunoSEQ multiplex PCR; TCRdb's table is partial and in-frame only. The sample yields some 150,000 clones, 55% to 80% seen once. The sequenced material came from PBMCs. The receptors derive from a woman in her sixties in good health and CMV-seropositive. Each CDR3 is given without its conserved first and last residue. Clone size is given for some rows only: seen once, a few or many times, or a class if the clone is expanded.

clone_size j_call v_call cdr3_aa
- TRBJ1-2 TRBV29-1 SVEWGQEKLNGYT
- TRBJ2-1 TRBV5-1 ASSQTSAFYNEQF
once TRBJ2-5 TRBV5-1 ASSLATSQETQY
- TRBJ1-1 TRBV9 ASSDLSGTGEAEAF
- TRBJ1-3 TRBV5-1 ASSPQGPSGNTIY
few TRBJ2-5 TRBV21-1 ASSSSRGTGVETQY
- TRBJ2-5 TRBV28 ASSWTGNQETQY
- TRBJ2-6 TRBV5-1 ASKSGTDLSGANVLT
- TRBJ1-3 TRBV9 ASSMEEGVGNTIY
- TRBJ2-5 TRBV6-1 ASSLQREGETQY
- TRBJ1-2 TRBV7-9 ASSFPGAPNGYT
- TRBJ1-2 TRBV11-2 ASSLDRSGDGYT
- TRBJ2-7 TRBV7-2 ASSTGLADAGEY
- TRBJ2-7 TRBV7-2 ASSLVAGFMDEQY
- TRBJ2-7 TRBV28 ASSWTSGRRDYEQY
- TRBJ2-3 TRBV28 ASRSAGADTQY
- TRBJ1-1 TRBV10-3 AISEYGGTEAF
- TRBJ2-7 TRBV15 ATSRGRGRAVGEQY
few TRBJ2-5 TRBV19 ASSIGLGTVNQETQY
few TRBJ1-2 TRBV7-8 ATETGHGYT
- TRBJ1-4 TRBV7-6 ASSLSTGRQAGEKLF
few TRBJ1-1 TRBV5-1 ASSLGEADNTEAF
- TRBJ2-7 TRBV7-6 ASSLRAGPNPPPY
- TRBJ1-1 TRBV5-1 ASSLGPLGQGGSTEAF
- TRBJ2-7 TRBV28 ASRLVAGRNEQY
- TRBJ2-7 TRBV30 AWSFGRPQIYEQY
- TRBJ2-3 TRBV9 ASSVGGRVVDTQY
- TRBJ1-1 TRBV18 ASSTANTEAF
- TRBJ2-5 TRBV19 ASSIDISLSGQETQY
- TRBJ1-2 TRBV27 ASSSHRTGAVYGYT
- TRBJ1-5 TRBV28 ASSSENQPQH
- TRBJ1-1 TRBV6-6 ASSPTPPEKAF
- TRBJ2-5 TRBV5-1 ASSVGTGQETQY
- TRBJ2-5 TRBV7-3 ASSPGLAGVGETQY
few TRBJ2-2 TRBV11-1 ASSGRDRHTGELF
- TRBJ2-3 TRBV2 ASSDGLAGGIDTQY
- TRBJ2-7 TRBV10-3 AISEPDRVNYEQY
once TRBJ1-2 TRBV27 ASRYRGSGYGYT
- TRBJ2-3 TRBV13 ASSPRLDADTQY
once TRBJ2-1 TRBV12-5 ASGEGGGYNEQF
- TRBJ2-2 TRBV10-3 AISLNTGELF
- TRBJ2-1 TRBV4-2 ASSQAIGRNEQF
few TRBJ1-5 TRBV7-2 ASSLTGLNQPQH
- TRBJ2-4 TRBV28 ASSLGQTDIQY
- TRBJ2-7 TRBV7-2 ASSLDRAGEQY